This T cell receptor (beta chain) originates from a study of identical twins. Everyone who gave samples was a healthy Caucasian. Study-level results: The more abundant beta clonotypes in cord blood had fewer insertions, and memory repertoires did not show this. Modelling approaches yielded underestimates of out-of-frame TCR alpha sharing between monozygotic twins.

TCRdb reanalysed the 5' RACE reads using MiXCR and keeps one entry per CDR3 protein. Of around 650,000 distinct CDR3 sequences in the sample, 7% to 7.5% were seen once. In this sample, this clonotype turned up a few times. The antigen is undetermined. The same specimen was also included in a second study, on yellow fever vaccine responses in identical twins.

The source of this sequence is a woman under 30 in good health. The sequenced material came from PBMCs.

The CDR3 sequence: CASSGGASNEDTQYF. CDR3 bases: TGCGCCAGCAGTGGCGGGGCTTCGAATGAGGATACGCAGTATTTT. The chain uses TRBV10-2 and TRBJ2-3, with D possibly matching TRBD2 (6 bases). The germline V gene encodes CDR1 WSHSY and CDR2 SAAADI. The CDR3 is made up of 15 amino acids. Trimming stripped 4 bases from V and 6 bases from J, with 17 bases between.